This T cell receptor beta chain stems from a study of blood T cell repertoires in COVID-19. This clone was picked up one time. Methods used by the authors: Reference gene primers were amplified, and this amplification served to estimate nucleated cell counts. Sequenced by immunoSEQ multiplex PCR; TCRdb stores in-frame clones only, minus some. The V and J calls and clone size are taken from that table; D and trimming were inferred from the DNA. Found here are around 310,000 clones, about 90% of them singletons; the top ten hold over 9%. Cohorts were determined from participant-reported clinical history. There are 20 residues in the CDR3. Germline V gives CDR1 SGHNT, CDR2 YYREEE (reference sequence). The V end lost 4 bases, the J end lost 1 base, and 24 bases lay between the germline ends.

J is TRBJ2-6 and V is TRBV5-4; D gene ambiguous. This sequence was found in a woman in her thirties who had recovered from COVID-19. Sequenced: PBMCs or T cells enriched from blood (not recorded which). For the CDR3, the DNA is TGTGCCAGCAGCCCCGAGATTTGGCCCGATGTCGGGTCTGGGGCCAACGTCCTGACTTTC. It translates to CASSPEIWPDVGSGANVLTF.